The rows below give T cell receptor beta chains drawn from one sample of a study of cytomegalovirus exposure and HLA in healthy donors. Using immunoSEQ multiplex PCR, the repertoire was profiled, and TCRdb retains in-frame clones only, with some absent. The sample carries about 120,000 clones, roughly 80% recorded once. The sample was PBMCs. These receptors all stem from a man between 60 and 75 years old in good health and CMV-seropositive. The CDR3 runs from the conserved cysteine through the conserved F or W.

j_gene	v_gene	CDR3aa
TRBJ2-1	TRBV18	CASSPSQRGNEQFF
TRBJ1-2	TRBV5-6	CASSYRRVLNYGYTF
TRBJ2-1	TRBV29-1	CSVCQRAGGNEQFF
TRBJ1-3	TRBV6-5	CASSYSAGGPDTIYF
TRBJ2-7	TRBV6-5	CASSYRGAEQYF
TRBJ2-5	TRBV20-1	CSMGQQETQYF
TRBJ1-1	TRBV18	CASSPDRSNTEAFF
TRBJ1-1	TRBV18	CASSPPQGMTEAFF
TRBJ1-3	TRBV9	CASSAPRHVVGNTIYF
TRBJ2-1	TRBV28	CASSLWLAGGHLDEQFF
TRBJ2-3	TRBV19	CASNRQGITDTQYF
TRBJ2-1	TRBV6-1	CASSDLGGTSVYEQFF
TRBJ2-3	TRBV7-9	CSSSNGTSGPYDTQYF
TRBJ1-2	TRBV5-1	CASSLAQGNGYTF
TRBJ1-1	TRBV5-1	CASSLGQGGTEAFF
TRBJ2-7	TRBV11-2	CASSRGQNYEQYF
TRBJ2-7	TRBV5-1	CASSLDGSYEQYF
TRBJ1-5	TRBV5-1	CASSLSGQPQHF
TRBJ2-2	TRBV7-9	CASSAPGISTGELFF
TRBJ1-5	TRBV19	CASSIDLREWAGVSQPQHF
TRBJ2-2	TRBV6-1	CASKEGGLITGELFF
TRBJ1-5	TRBV5-1	CASSLPPGQGPTYSNQPQHF
TRBJ1-5	TRBV2	CAVQGAGQPQHF
TRBJ1-1	TRBV14	CASSQTQGAEAFF
TRBJ2-7	TRBV5-1	CASSSGTPYPFYEQYF
TRBJ2-7	TRBV7-9	CASSSPGQGFYEQYF
TRBJ2-3	TRBV4-1	CASSQEGQGGGDTQYF
TRBJ2-7	TRBV6-1	CASSEYGTGSPPAYEQYF